This note documents a single TCR beta chain sequence. These data originate in a study of control samples from healthy donors and cancer patients. Method: immunoSEQ multiplex PCR; TCRdb's copy keeps in-frame clones and lacks some. This sample yields fewer than 200,000 clones, of which under 96% are seen a single time; about 0.94% belongs to the top ten. This CDR3 has 14 amino acids. Trimming cost V 7 bases and J 7 bases, with 14 bases left between them. The V gene's germline CDR1 is LNHDA and CDR2 SQIVND (reference sequence). The sample taken for sequencing was blood. This TCR came from a woman younger than 45 in good health. The chain carries TRBV19 and TRBJ1-6; maybe TRBD1 (5 bases). CDR3 DNA: TGTGCCAGTACCACTCAGGGAACCAATTCACCCCTCCACTTT. It codes for CASTTQGTNSPLHF.